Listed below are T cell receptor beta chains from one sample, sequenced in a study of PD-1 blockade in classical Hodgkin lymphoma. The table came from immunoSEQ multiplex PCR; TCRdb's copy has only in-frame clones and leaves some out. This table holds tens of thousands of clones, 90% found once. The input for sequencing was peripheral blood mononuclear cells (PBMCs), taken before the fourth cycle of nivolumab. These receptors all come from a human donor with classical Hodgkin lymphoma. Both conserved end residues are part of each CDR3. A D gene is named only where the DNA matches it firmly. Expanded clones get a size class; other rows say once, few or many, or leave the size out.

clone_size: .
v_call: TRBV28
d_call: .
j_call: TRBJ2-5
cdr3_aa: CASSFPSENQETQYF
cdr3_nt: TGTGCCAGCAGTTTCCCTAGCGAGAACCAAGAGACCCAGTACTTC

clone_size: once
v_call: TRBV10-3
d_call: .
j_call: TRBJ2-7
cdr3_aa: CAISARDEQYF
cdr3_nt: TGTGCCATCAGTGCCAGGGACGAGCAGTACTTC

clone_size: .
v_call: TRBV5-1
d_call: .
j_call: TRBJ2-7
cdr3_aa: CASSKTSSYEQYF
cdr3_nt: TGCGCCAGCAGTAAAACGAGCTCCTACGAGCAGTACTTC

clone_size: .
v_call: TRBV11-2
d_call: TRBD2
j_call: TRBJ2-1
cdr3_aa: CASSLALAGVGEQFF
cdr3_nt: TGTGCCAGCAGCTTAGCACTAGCGGGAGTAGGTGAGCAGTTCTTC

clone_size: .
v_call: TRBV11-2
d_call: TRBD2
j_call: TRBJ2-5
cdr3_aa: CASSLIRASGGRGETQYF
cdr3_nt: TGTGCCAGCAGCTTAATCAGGGCTAGCGGGGGGAGGGGAGAGACCCAGTACTTC

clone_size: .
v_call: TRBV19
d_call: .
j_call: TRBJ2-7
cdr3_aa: CASSIDRRGFSSYEQYF
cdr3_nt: TGTGCCAGTAGTATAGATCGGCGCGGGTTTAGCTCCTACGAGCAGTACTTC

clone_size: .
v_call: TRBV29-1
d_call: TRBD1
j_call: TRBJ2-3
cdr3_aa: CSAGQGVTDTQYF
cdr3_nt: TGCAGCGCCGGACAGGGGGTCACAGATACGCAGTATTTT

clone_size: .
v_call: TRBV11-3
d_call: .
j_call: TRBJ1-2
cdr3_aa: CASSLGLNYGYTF
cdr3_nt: TGTGCCAGCAGCCTCGGACTGAACTATGGCTACACCTTC

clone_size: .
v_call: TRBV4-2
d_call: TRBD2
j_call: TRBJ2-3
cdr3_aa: CASSQGEGGHTDTQYF
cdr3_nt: TGTGCCAGCAGCCAAGGAGAGGGAGGGCACACAGATACGCAGTATTTT

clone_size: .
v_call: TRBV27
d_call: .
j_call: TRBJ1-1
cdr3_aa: CASSLSTGREAFF
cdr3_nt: TGTGCCAGCAGTTTATCGACAGGCCGTGAAGCTTTCTTT

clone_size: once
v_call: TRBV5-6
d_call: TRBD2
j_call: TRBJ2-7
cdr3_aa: CASSLVGTGGEQYF
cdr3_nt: TGTGCCAGCAGCTTGGTAGGCACCGGGGGGGAGCAGTACTTC

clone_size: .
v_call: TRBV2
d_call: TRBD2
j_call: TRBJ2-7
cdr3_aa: CASSSTGTSGSLEQYF
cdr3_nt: TGTGCCAGCAGTAGCACCGGGACTAGCGGGAGTTTAGAGCAGTACTTC

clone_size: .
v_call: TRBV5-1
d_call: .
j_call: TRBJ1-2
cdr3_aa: CASSLGGVLSYGYTF
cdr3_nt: TGCGCCAGCAGCTTGGGTGGGGTCCTCTCCTATGGCTACACCTTC

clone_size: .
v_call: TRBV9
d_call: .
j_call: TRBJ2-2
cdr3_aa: CASSVPRLSADTGELFF
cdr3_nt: TGTGCCAGCAGCGTACCGCGACTCTCAGCGGACACCGGGGAGCTGTTTTTT

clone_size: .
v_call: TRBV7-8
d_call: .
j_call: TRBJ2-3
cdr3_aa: CASSSDPYAPDTQYF
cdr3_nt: TGTGCCAGCAGCTCGGACCCTTACGCCCCAGATACGCAGTATTTT

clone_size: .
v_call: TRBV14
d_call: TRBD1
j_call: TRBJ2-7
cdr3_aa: CASSPRRDRGPEQYF
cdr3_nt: TGTGCCAGCAGCCCTCGCAGGGACAGGGGGCCCGAGCAGTACTTC

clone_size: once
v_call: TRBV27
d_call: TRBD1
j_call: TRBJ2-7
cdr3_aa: CASRTDRVYDEQYF
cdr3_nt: TGTGCCAGCAGGACAGACAGGGTCTATGACGAGCAGTACTTC

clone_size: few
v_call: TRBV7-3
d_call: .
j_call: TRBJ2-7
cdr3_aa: CASSPKPHSVEQYF
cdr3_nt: TGTGCCAGCAGCCCAAAGCCCCACTCAGTGGAGCAGTACTTC

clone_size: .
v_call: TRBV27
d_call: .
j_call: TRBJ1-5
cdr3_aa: CASSSTRGQPQHF
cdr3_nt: TGTGCCAGCAGTTCAACTCGAGGTCAGCCCCAGCATTTT

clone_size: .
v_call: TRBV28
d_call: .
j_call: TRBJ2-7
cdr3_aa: CASTSDRYEQYF
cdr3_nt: TGTGCCAGCACGTCCGACAGATACGAGCAGTACTTC